This is a list of T cell receptor beta chains from one sample in a study of blood T cell repertoires in COVID-19. Profiled with immunoSEQ multiplex PCR; TCRdb holds only in-frame clones, not every one. The sample lists some 200,000 clones, around nine tenths occurring once. The sample was peripheral blood. These TCRs come from a man aged 70-80 years with acute or convalescent COVID-19. The CDR3 runs from the conserved cysteine through the conserved F or W. Fields, in order: V gene, D gene, J gene, clone size, CDR3 DNA, CDR3 protein. A D gene is named only where the DNA matches it firmly. Clone size is given for some rows only: seen once, a few or many times, or a class if the clone is expanded.

V gene: TRBV7-9; D gene: .; J gene: TRBJ1-1; clone size: .; CDR3 DNA: TGTGCCAGCAGCTTAGGTCACAGGGATTCGTGGACTGAAGCTTTCTTT; CDR3 protein: CASSLGHRDSWTEAFF
V gene: TRBV5-1; D gene: .; J gene: TRBJ1-1; clone size: .; CDR3 DNA: TGCGCCAGCAGCTTACAAACAGGTTTGGTGAGGGCTTTCTTT; CDR3 protein: CASSLQTGLVRAFF
V gene: TRBV23-1; D gene: TRBD2; J gene: TRBJ2-7; clone size: .; CDR3 DNA: TGCGCCAGCAGTCTTGGACTAGCGGCGAGCTCCTACGAGCAGTACTTC; CDR3 protein: CASSLGLAASSYEQYF
V gene: TRBV28; D gene: TRBD2; J gene: TRBJ2-5; clone size: .; CDR3 DNA: TGTGCCAGCAGTCCCCTGACGGGGGGAAAAAGATGGACCCAGTACTTC; CDR3 protein: CASSPLTGGKRWTQYF
V gene: TRBV5-1; D gene: TRBD1; J gene: TRBJ2-3; clone size: .; CDR3 DNA: TGCGCCAGCTCTTACTTGGGACAGGGCCTAGATACGCAGTATTTT; CDR3 protein: CASSYLGQGLDTQYF
V gene: TRBV7-8; D gene: .; J gene: TRBJ2-7; clone size: .; CDR3 DNA: TGTGCCAGCAGCTTAGCGCGGAATGTCGAGCAGTACTTC; CDR3 protein: CASSLARNVEQYF
V gene: TRBV5-1; D gene: TRBD1; J gene: TRBJ2-7; clone size: .; CDR3 DNA: TGCGCCAGCAGCATGGAGGGGACAGGAGTCCACGAGCAGTACTTC; CDR3 protein: CASSMEGTGVHEQYF
V gene: TRBV5-4; D gene: TRBD2; J gene: TRBJ2-3; clone size: .; CDR3 DNA: TGTGCCAGCAGCCTGACTAGCGGGAGAGATACGCAGTATTTT; CDR3 protein: CASSLTSGRDTQYF
V gene: TRBV20-1; D gene: TRBD1; J gene: TRBJ2-5; clone size: .; CDR3 DNA: TGCAGTGCTCAGGGGGAAGAGACCCAGTACTTC; CDR3 protein: CSAQGEETQYF
V gene: TRBV2; D gene: .; J gene: TRBJ1-3; clone size: .; CDR3 DNA: TGTGCCAGCAGGAGGTCCCCCGACTCTGGAAACACCATATATTTT; CDR3 protein: CASRRSPDSGNTIYF
V gene: TRBV5-5; D gene: TRBD1; J gene: TRBJ1-1; clone size: .; CDR3 DNA: TGTGCCAGCAGCCAGCCAGGGGGCTCCACTGAAGCTTTCTTT; CDR3 protein: CASSQPGGSTEAFF
V gene: TRBV5-1; D gene: .; J gene: TRBJ2-7; clone size: few; CDR3 DNA: TGCGCCAGCAGCCGCCGTGGAGACCTCTACGAGCAGTACTTC; CDR3 protein: CASSRRGDLYEQYF
V gene: TRBV2; D gene: .; J gene: TRBJ2-7; clone size: few; CDR3 DNA: TGTGCCAGCAGTGTCTCGGGACACACGAGCTCCTACGAGCAGTACTTC; CDR3 protein: CASSVSGHTSSYEQYF
V gene: TRBV5-8; D gene: .; J gene: TRBJ1-1; clone size: .; CDR3 DNA: TGTGCCAGCAGGGATTCCGACAGGAGGACGGCTTTCTTT; CDR3 protein: CASRDSDRRTAFF
V gene: TRBV11-2; D gene: TRBD1; J gene: TRBJ2-6; clone size: .; CDR3 DNA: TGTGCCAGCAGTTTGGGACAGGTTTTTTCTGGGGCCAACGTCCTGACTTTC; CDR3 protein: CASSLGQVFSGANVLTF
V gene: TRBV6-5; D gene: .; J gene: TRBJ1-1; clone size: .; CDR3 DNA: TGTGCCACCGGACGGGGAATGAACACTGAAGCTTTCTTT; CDR3 protein: CATGRGMNTEAFF
V gene: TRBV5-1; D gene: .; J gene: TRBJ2-5; clone size: .; CDR3 DNA: TGCGCCAGCAGTTCCGACTGGCAAGAGACCCAGTACTTC; CDR3 protein: CASSSDWQETQYF
V gene: TRBV2; D gene: TRBD1; J gene: TRBJ1-2; clone size: .; CDR3 DNA: TGTGCCAGCAGTGGGACAGGGGAGGATGGCTACACCTTC; CDR3 protein: CASSGTGEDGYTF
V gene: TRBV2; D gene: .; J gene: TRBJ1-2; clone size: many; CDR3 DNA: TGTGCCAGCACCCGGGGAACCTATGGCTACACCTTC; CDR3 protein: CASTRGTYGYTF
V gene: TRBV18; D gene: .; J gene: TRBJ1-5; clone size: once; CDR3 DNA: TGTGCCAGCTCACCTGACGGACAGCGGAGTCAGCCCCAGCATTTT; CDR3 protein: CASSPDGQRSQPQHF
V gene: TRBV12-5; D gene: TRBD2; J gene: TRBJ2-3; clone size: .; CDR3 DNA: TGTGCTAGTGGTTTGGCTAGCGGGAGAACGGATACGCAGTATTTT; CDR3 protein: CASGLASGRTDTQYF
V gene: TRBV11-2; D gene: TRBD1; J gene: TRBJ2-7; clone size: .; CDR3 DNA: TGTGCCAGCAGCTTAGATTGGACAGGGCCGAGCCACTTC; CDR3 protein: CASSLDWTGPSHF
V gene: TRBV4-2; D gene: .; J gene: TRBJ1-3; clone size: .; CDR3 DNA: TGTGCCAGCAGCCAAGATCGGGACACCTCTGGAAACACCATATATTTT; CDR3 protein: CASSQDRDTSGNTIYF
V gene: TRBV9; D gene: .; J gene: TRBJ2-5; clone size: .; CDR3 DNA: TGTGCCAGCAGCGTAGCTACGAGGGGGGAGACCCAGTACTTC; CDR3 protein: CASSVATRGETQYF
V gene: TRBV12-3/TRBV12-4; D gene: .; J gene: TRBJ1-2; clone size: once; CDR3 DNA: TGTGCCAGCAGCCTAGGAGTACGCCCCGGCTACACCTTC; CDR3 protein: CASSLGVRPGYTF
V gene: TRBV6-5; D gene: .; J gene: TRBJ1-1; clone size: .; CDR3 DNA: TGTGCCAGCACGCGGATGAACACTGAAGCTTTCTTT; CDR3 protein: CASTRMNTEAFF
V gene: TRBV29-1; D gene: TRBD1; J gene: TRBJ2-7; clone size: .; CDR3 DNA: TGCAGCGTTCGCGGGACAGGGGACCACTACGAGCAGTACTTC; CDR3 protein: CSVRGTGDHYEQYF
V gene: TRBV3-1/TRBV3-2; D gene: .; J gene: TRBJ2-1; clone size: .; CDR3 DNA: TGTGCCAGCAGCCAAGTGTCCAGCTACAATGAGCAGTTCTTC; CDR3 protein: CASSQVSSYNEQFF
V gene: TRBV3-1/TRBV3-2; D gene: .; J gene: TRBJ2-5; clone size: .; CDR3 DNA: TGTGCCAGCAGCCAAGGCCGAGAGGAGACCCAGTACTTC; CDR3 protein: CASSQGREETQYF
V gene: TRBV30; D gene: .; J gene: TRBJ1-3; clone size: .; CDR3 DNA: TGTGCCTGGAGTGTGGGCCTTCGAAACACCATATATTTT; CDR3 protein: CAWSVGLRNTIYF
V gene: TRBV4-2; D gene: .; J gene: TRBJ1-6; clone size: .; CDR3 DNA: TGTGCCAGCAGCCAGACGACCCGGGGAAGTGGTTCACCCCTCCACTTT; CDR3 protein: CASSQTTRGSGSPLHF
V gene: TRBV5-1; D gene: .; J gene: TRBJ2-7; clone size: .; CDR3 DNA: TGCGCCAGCAGCTTGGAGGAGACCGAGCAGTACTTC; CDR3 protein: CASSLEETEQYF
V gene: TRBV27; D gene: .; J gene: TRBJ2-2; clone size: .; CDR3 DNA: TGTGCCAGCAGTTTTTGGCCGAACACCGGGGAGCTGTTTTTT; CDR3 protein: CASSFWPNTGELFF
V gene: TRBV14; D gene: .; J gene: TRBJ1-3; clone size: .; CDR3 DNA: TGTGCCAGCAGCCAAGATCTAGCGGTGGGCTCTGGAAACACCATATATTTT; CDR3 protein: CASSQDLAVGSGNTIYF
V gene: TRBV30; D gene: .; J gene: TRBJ2-5; clone size: .; CDR3 DNA: TGTGCCTGGAGTGCCCAACAAGAGACCCAGTACTTC; CDR3 protein: CAWSAQQETQYF
V gene: TRBV3-1/TRBV3-2; D gene: .; J gene: TRBJ1-1; clone size: .; CDR3 DNA: TGTGCCAGCAGCCCCCGTCCAGGGGACACTGAAGCTTTCTTT; CDR3 protein: CASSPRPGDTEAFF
V gene: TRBV27; D gene: .; J gene: TRBJ1-3; clone size: .; CDR3 DNA: TGTGCCAGCAGTTTGAAGGGGGCTGGAAACACCATATATTTT; CDR3 protein: CASSLKGAGNTIYF
V gene: TRBV11-3; D gene: .; J gene: TRBJ2-1; clone size: .; CDR3 DNA: TGTGCCAGCAGCCTTTCTAGCCCCAATGAGCAGTTCTTC; CDR3 protein: CASSLSSPNEQFF
V gene: TRBV7-2; D gene: .; J gene: TRBJ1-2; clone size: once; CDR3 DNA: TGTGCCAGCACCGTAGTGGGCCCTCTTGGCTACACCTTC; CDR3 protein: CASTVVGPLGYTF
V gene: TRBV19; D gene: TRBD1; J gene: TRBJ1-4; clone size: .; CDR3 DNA: TGTGCCAGTAGTATCACGGCAGGGGGAAAAGAAAAACTGTTTTTT; CDR3 protein: CASSITAGGKEKLFF
V gene: TRBV9; D gene: .; J gene: TRBJ1-2; clone size: .; CDR3 DNA: TGTGCCAGCAGCCTCCAAGATCCCAGGGTCGGTGGCTACACCTTC; CDR3 protein: CASSLQDPRVGGYTF
V gene: TRBV11-3; D gene: TRBD2; J gene: TRBJ2-1; clone size: .; CDR3 DNA: TGTGCCAGCAGCTTGGGGCGGGAGGGGTACAATGAGCAGTTCTTC; CDR3 protein: CASSLGREGYNEQFF
V gene: TRBV11-3; D gene: TRBD1; J gene: TRBJ2-1; clone size: .; CDR3 DNA: TGTGCCAGCAGCTTACCGGACAGGGTGCATGAGCAGTTCTTC; CDR3 protein: CASSLPDRVHEQFF
V gene: TRBV30; D gene: .; J gene: TRBJ1-5; clone size: .; CDR3 DNA: TGTGCCTGGAGTCCACAGGCGGATCAGCCCCAGCATTTT; CDR3 protein: CAWSPQADQPQHF
V gene: TRBV7-8; D gene: .; J gene: TRBJ1-4; clone size: .; CDR3 DNA: TGTGCCAGCAGCCAGCCCGGCCCGAGGAATGATGAAAAACTGTTTTTT; CDR3 protein: CASSQPGPRNDEKLFF
V gene: TRBV20-1; D gene: .; J gene: TRBJ1-5; clone size: .; CDR3 DNA: TGCAGTGCTAGTCGGGGCAATCAGCCCCAGCATTTT; CDR3 protein: CSASRGNQPQHF
V gene: TRBV7-2; D gene: TRBD1; J gene: TRBJ2-7; clone size: .; CDR3 DNA: TGTGCCAGCAGCTTAGGGACAGGGGAGGACGAGCAGTACTTC; CDR3 protein: CASSLGTGEDEQYF
V gene: TRBV29-1; D gene: TRBD1; J gene: TRBJ1-2; clone size: .; CDR3 DNA: TGCAGCGTTGTCCGGGACAGGGGCTATGGTGGCTACACCTTC; CDR3 protein: CSVVRDRGYGGYTF
V gene: TRBV29-1; D gene: TRBD1; J gene: TRBJ1-1; clone size: .; CDR3 DNA: TGCAGCGTCGTCCCGGGACAGGGTGAAGCTTTCTTT; CDR3 protein: CSVVPGQGEAFF
V gene: TRBV2; D gene: TRBD2; J gene: TRBJ2-3; clone size: .; CDR3 DNA: TGTGCCAGCTCAAACAGCGGGACCACCTTGGGAGATACGCAGTATTTT; CDR3 protein: CASSNSGTTLGDTQYF